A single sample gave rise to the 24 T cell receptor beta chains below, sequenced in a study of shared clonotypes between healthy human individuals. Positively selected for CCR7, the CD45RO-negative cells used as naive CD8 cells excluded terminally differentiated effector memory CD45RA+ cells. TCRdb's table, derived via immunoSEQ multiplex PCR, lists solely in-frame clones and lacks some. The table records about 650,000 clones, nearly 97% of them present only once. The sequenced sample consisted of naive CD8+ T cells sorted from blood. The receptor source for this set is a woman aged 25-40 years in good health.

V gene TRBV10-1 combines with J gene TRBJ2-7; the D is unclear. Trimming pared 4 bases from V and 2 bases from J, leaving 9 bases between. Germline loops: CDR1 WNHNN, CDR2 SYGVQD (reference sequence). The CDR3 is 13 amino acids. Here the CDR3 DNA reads TGCGCCAGCAGTGCGGATTACCCCTACGAGCAGTACTTC. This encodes CASSADYPYEQYF.

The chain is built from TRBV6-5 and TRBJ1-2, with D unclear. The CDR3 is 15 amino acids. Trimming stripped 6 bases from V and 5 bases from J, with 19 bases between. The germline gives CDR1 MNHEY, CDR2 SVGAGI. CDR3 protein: CASRGLEEEDYGYTF. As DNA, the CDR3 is TGTGCCAGCAGGGGCCTCGAGGAGGAGGATTATGGCTACACCTTC.

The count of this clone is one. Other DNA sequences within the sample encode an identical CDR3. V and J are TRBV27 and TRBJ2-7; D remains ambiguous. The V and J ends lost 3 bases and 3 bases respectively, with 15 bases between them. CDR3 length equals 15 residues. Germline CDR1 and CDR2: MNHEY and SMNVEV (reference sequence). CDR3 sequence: CASSFGSTGVYEQYF. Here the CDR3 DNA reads TGTGCCAGCAGTTTCGGTTCAACTGGGGTCTACGAGCAGTACTTC.

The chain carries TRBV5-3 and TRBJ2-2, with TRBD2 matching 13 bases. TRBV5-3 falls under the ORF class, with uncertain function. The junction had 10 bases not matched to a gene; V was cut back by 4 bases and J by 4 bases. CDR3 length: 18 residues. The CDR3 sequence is CARSPGLAGVPGTGELFF. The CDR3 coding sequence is TGTGCCAGAAGCCCAGGACTAGCGGGAGTACCGGGCACCGGGGAGCTGTTTTTT.

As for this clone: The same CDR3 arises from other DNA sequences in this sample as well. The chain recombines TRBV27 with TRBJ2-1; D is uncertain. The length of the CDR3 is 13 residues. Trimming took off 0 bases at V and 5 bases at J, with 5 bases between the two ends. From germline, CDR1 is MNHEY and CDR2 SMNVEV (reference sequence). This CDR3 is CASSLSLNNEQFF. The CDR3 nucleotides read TGTGCCAGCAGTTTATCATTGAACAATGAGCAGTTCTTC.

Here the CDR3 DNA reads TGTGCCAGCAGTTTATCGTCTCGCAATGAGCAGTTCTTC. Its translation is CASSLSSRNEQFF. The rearrangement links TRBV27 to TRBJ2-1; unclear D gene. This CDR3 is built from 13 residues. V lost 0 bases and J lost 6, with 6 bases in between. Germline V gene sequence: CDR1 MNHEY, CDR2 SMNVEV (reference sequence).

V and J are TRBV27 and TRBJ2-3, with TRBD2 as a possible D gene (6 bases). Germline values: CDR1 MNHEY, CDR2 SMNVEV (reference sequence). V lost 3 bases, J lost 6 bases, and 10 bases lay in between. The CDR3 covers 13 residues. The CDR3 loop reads CASSFGTYDTQYF. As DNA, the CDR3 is TGTGCCAGCAGTTTCGGGACTTACGATACGCAGTATTTT.

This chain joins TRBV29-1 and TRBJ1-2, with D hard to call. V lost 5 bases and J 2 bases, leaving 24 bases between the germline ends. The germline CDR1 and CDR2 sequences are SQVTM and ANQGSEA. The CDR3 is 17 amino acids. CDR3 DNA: TGCAGCGTTTTGACCTGGCAGGTAAATCGGTCGAACTATGGCTACACCTTC. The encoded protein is CSVLTWQVNRSNYGYTF. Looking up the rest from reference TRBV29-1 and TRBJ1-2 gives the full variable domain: SAVISQKPSRDICQRGTSLTIQCQVDSQVTMMFWYRQQPGQSLTLIATANQGSEATYESGFVIDKFPISRPNLTFSTLTVSNMSPEDSSIYLCSVLTWQVNRSNYGYTFGSGTRLTVV.

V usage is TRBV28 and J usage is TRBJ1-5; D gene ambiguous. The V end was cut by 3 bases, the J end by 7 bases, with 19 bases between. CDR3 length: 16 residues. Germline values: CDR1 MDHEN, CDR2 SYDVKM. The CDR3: CASSFSHTRKGQPQHF. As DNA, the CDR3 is TGTGCCAGCAGTTTTTCCCATACACGTAAAGGGCAGCCCCAGCATTTT.

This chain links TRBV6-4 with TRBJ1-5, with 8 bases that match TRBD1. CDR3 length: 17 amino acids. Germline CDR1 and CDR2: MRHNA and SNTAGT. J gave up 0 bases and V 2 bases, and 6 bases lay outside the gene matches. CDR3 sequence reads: CASSDLGQAYSNQPQHF. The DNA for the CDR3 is TGTGCCAGCAGTGACCTGGGACAGGCTTATAGCAATCAGCCCCAGCATTTT.

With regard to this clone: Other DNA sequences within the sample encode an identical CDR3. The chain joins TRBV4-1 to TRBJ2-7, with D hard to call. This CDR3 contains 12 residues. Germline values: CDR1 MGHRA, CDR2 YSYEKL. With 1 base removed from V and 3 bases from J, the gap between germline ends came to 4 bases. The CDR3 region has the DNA TGCGCCAGCAGCCAAGTGGGCTACGAGCAGTACTTC. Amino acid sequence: CASSQVGYEQYF.

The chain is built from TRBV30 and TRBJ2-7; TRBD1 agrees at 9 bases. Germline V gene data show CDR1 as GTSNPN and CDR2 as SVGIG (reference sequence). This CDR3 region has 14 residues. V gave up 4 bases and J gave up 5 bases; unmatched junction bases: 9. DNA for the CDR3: TGTGCCTGGAATCCGGGACAGGGAGCCAACGAGCAGTACTTC. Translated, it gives CAWNPGQGANEQYF. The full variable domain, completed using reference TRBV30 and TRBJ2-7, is SQTIHQWPATLVQPVGSPLSLECTVEGTSNPNLYWYRQAAGRGLQLLFYSVGIGQISSEVPQNLSASRPQDRQFILSSKKLLLSDSGFYLCAWNPGQGANEQYFGPGTRLTVT.

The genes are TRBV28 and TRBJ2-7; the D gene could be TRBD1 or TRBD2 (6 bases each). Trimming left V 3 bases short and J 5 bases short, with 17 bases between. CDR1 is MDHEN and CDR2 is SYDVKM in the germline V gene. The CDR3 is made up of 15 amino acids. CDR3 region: CASSFPGGGLNEQYF. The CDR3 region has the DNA TGTGCCAGCAGTTTTCCCGGTGGGGGGCTGAACGAGCAGTACTTC.

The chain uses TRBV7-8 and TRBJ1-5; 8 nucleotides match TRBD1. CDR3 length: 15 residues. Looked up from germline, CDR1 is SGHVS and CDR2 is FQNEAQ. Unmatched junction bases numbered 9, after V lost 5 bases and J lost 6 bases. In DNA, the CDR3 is TGTGCCAGCAGCCCGGAGGACAGGGCGGGTCAGCCCCAGCATTTT. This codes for CASSPEDRAGQPQHF.

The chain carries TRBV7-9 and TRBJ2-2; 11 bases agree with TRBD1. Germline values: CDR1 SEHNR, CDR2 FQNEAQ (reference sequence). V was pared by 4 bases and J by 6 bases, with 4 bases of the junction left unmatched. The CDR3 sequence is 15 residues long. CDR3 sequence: CASSYGTGGPGELFF. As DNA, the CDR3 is TGTGCCAGCAGCTATGGGACAGGGGGTCCCGGGGAGCTGTTTTTT.

CDR3 sequence: CASSDRLAGVETQYF. Here the CDR3 DNA reads TGTGCCAGCAGTGATAGACTAGCGGGAGTGGAGACCCAGTACTTC. The genes are TRBV2 and TRBJ2-5, with TRBD2 identical over 12 bases. The CDR3 runs to 15 residues. Germline trimming cut 3 bases from V and 5 bases from J; bases unmatched to any gene: 4. Germline V CDR1 and CDR2: SNHLY, FYNNEI.

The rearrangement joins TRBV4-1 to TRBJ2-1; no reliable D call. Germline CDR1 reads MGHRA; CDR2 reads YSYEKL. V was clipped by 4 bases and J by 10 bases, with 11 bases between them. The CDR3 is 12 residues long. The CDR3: CASSLPLGEQFF. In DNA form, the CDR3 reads TGCGCCAGCAGCCTACCTTTGGGAGAGCAGTTCTTC.

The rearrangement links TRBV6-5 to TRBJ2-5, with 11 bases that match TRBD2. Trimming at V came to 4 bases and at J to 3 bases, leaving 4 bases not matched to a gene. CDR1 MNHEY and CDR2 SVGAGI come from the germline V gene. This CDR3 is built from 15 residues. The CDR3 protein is CASSLAGGTEETQYF. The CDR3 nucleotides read TGTGCCAGCAGTTTAGCGGGAGGGACTGAAGAGACCCAGTACTTC.

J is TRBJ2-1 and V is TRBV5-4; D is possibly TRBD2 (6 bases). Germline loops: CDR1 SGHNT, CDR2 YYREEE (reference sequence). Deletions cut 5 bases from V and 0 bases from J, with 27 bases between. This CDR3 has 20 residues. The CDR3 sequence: CASSFPRKVSVGSSYNEQFF. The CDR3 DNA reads TGTGCCAGCAGTTTCCCCCGGAAGGTCTCAGTCGGGAGCTCCTACAATGAGCAGTTCTTC.

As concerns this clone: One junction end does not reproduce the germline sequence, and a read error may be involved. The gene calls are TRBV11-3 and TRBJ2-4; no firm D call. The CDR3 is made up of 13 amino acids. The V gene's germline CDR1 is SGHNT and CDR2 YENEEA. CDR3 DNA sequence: TGTGCCAGCAGCTTCTCAGCCAAGAACATTCAGTACTTC. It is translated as CASSFSAKNIQYF.

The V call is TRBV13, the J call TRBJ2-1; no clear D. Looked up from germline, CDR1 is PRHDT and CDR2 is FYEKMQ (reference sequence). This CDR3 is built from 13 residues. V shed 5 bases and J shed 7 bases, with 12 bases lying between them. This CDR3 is CASSGLTRNEQFF. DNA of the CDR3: TGTGCCAGCAGCGGATTAACCCGGAATGAGCAGTTCTTC.

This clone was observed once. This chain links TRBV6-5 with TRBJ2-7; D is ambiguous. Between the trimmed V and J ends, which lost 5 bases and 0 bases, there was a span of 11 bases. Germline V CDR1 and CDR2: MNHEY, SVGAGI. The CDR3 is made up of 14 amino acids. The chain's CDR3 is CASSEGLSSYEQYF. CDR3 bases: TGTGCCAGCAGTGAAGGGTTGAGCTCCTACGAGCAGTACTTC.

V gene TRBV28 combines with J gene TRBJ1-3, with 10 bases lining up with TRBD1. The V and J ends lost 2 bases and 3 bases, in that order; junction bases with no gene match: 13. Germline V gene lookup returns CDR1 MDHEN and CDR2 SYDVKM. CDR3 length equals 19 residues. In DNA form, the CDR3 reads TGTGCCAGCAGTTTAGCCCCCGTGACAGGGGGCTTATTTGGAAACACCATATATTTT. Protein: CASSLAPVTGGLFGNTIYF.

The CDR3 protein is CASSSYPGANVLTF. The DNA of the CDR3 is TGTGCCAGCAGTTCCTATCCCGGGGCCAACGTCCTGACTTTC. The V and J genes are TRBV27 and TRBJ2-6; D not resolved. This CDR3 contains 14 residues. Germline V lookup: CDR1 MNHEY, CDR2 SMNVEV (reference sequence). Trimming removed 4 bases at V and 4 bases at J, with 8 bases between.